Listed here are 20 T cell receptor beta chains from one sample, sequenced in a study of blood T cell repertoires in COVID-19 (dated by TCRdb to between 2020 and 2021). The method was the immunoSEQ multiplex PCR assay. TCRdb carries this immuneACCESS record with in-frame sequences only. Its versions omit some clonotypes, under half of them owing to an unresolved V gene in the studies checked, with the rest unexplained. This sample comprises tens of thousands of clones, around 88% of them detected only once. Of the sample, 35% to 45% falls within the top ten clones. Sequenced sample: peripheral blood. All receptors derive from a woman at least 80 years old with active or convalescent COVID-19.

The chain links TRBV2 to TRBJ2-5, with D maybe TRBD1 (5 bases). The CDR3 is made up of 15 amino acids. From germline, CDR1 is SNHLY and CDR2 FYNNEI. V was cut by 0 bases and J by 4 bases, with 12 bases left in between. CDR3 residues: CASSEANYRLETQYF. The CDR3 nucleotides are TGTGCCAGCAGTGAAGCAAATTACAGGCTAGAGACCCAGTACTTC.

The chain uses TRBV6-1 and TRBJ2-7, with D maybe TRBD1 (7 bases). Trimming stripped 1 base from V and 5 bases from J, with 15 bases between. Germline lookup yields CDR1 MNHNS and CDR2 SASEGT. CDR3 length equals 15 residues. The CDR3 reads CASSEGSGGQDEQYF. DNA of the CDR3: TGTGCCAGCAGTGAAGGCTCAGGGGGGCAAGACGAGCAGTACTTC.

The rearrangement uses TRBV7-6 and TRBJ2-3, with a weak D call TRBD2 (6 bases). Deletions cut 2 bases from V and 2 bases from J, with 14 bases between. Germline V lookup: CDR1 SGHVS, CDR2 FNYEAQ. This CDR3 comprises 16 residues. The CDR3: CASSLSTAGITDTQYF. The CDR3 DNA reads TGTGCCAGCAGCTTATCCACCGCGGGAATCACAGATACGCAGTATTTT. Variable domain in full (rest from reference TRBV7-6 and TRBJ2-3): GAGVSQSPRYKVTKRGQDVALRCDPISGHVSLYWYRQALGQGPEFLTYFNYEAQQDKSGLPNDRFSAERPEGSISTLTIQRTEQRDSAMYRCASSLSTAGITDTQYFGPGTRLTVL.

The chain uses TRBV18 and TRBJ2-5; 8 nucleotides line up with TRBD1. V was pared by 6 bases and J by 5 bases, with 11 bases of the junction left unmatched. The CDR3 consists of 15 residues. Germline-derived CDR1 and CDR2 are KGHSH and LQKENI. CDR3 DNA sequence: TGTGCCAGCTCGGGACAGGAAGGTTTTGTGGAGACCCAGTACTTC. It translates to CASSGQEGFVETQYF.

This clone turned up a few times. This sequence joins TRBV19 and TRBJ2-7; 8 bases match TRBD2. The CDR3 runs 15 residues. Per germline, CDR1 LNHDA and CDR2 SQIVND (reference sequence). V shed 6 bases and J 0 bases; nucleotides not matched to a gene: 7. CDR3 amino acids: CASSETSGHSYEQYF. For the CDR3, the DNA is TGTGCCAGTAGCGAAACTAGCGGCCACTCCTACGAGCAGTACTTC.

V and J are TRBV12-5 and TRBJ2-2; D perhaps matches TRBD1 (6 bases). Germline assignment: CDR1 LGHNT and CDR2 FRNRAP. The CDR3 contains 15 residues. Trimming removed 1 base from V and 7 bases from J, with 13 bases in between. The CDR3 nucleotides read TGTGCTAGTGGTTTGGGCCTCGTAGGGGGCGGGGAGCTGTTTTTT. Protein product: CASGLGLVGGGELFF.

The CDR3 reads CASSDLGLDRDDFYEQYF. In DNA form, the CDR3 reads TGTGCCAGCAGTGACCTTGGGCTGGACAGGGATGATTTCTACGAGCAGTACTTC. This chain joins TRBV2 and TRBJ2-7; 8 bases fit TRBD1. Losses at the gene ends were 3 bases for V and 3 bases for J; bases not matched to a gene: 16. The V gene's germline CDR1 is SNHLY and CDR2 FYNNEI. The CDR3 extends over 18 amino acids.

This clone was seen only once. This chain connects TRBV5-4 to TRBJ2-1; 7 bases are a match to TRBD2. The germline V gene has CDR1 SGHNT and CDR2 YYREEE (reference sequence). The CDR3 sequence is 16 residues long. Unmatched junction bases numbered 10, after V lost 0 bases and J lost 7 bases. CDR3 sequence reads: CASSLGGLGLGNEQFF. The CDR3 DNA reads TGTGCCAGCAGCTTGGGTGGACTAGGGCTCGGGAATGAGCAGTTCTTC.

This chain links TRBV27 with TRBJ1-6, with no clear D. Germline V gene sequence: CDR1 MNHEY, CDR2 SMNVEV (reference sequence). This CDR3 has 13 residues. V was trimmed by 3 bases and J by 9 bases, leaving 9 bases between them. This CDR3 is CASSFFPSSPLHF. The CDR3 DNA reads TGTGCCAGCAGTTTTTTTCCGAGTTCACCCCTCCACTTT.

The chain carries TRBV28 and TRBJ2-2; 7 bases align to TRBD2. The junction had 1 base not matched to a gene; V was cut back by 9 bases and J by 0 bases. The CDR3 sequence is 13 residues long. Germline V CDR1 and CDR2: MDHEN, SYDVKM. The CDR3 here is CASGGANTGELFF. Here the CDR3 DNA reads TGTGCCAGTGGGGGGGCGAACACCGGGGAGCTGTTTTTT.

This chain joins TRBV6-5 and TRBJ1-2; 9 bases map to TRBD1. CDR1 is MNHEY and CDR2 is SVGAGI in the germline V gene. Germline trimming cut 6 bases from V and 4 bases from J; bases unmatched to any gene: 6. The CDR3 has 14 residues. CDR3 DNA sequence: TGTGCCAGCAGCCGGGACAGGGCCGCCTATGGCTACACCTTC. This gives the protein CASSRDRAAYGYTF.

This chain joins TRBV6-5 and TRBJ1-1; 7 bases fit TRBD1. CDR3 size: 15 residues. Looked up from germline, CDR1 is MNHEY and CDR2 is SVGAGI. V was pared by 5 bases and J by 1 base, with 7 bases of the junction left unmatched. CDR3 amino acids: CASSRGTAKNTEAFF. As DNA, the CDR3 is TGTGCCAGCAGTCGCGGGACAGCCAAGAACACTGAAGCTTTCTTT.

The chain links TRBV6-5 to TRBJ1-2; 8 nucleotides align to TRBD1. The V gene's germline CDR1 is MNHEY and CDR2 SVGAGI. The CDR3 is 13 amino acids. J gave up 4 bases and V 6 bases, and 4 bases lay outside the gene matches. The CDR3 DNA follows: TGTGCCAGCAGAGGAGGGACAGGCTATGGCTACACCTTC. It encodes CASRGGTGYGYTF.

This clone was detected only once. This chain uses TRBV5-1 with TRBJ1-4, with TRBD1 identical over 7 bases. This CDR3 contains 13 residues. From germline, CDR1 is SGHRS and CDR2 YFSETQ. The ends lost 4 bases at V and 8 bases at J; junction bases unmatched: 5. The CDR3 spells CASSAGTDEKLFF. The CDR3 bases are TGCGCCAGCAGCGCCGGGACAGACGAAAAACTGTTTTTT. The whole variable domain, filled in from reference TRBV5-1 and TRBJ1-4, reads KAGVTQTPRYLIKTRGQQVTLSCSPISGHRSVSWYQQTPGQGLQFLFEYFSETQRNKGNFPGRFSGRQFSNSRSEMNVSTLELGDSALYLCASSAGTDEKLFFGSGTQLSVL.

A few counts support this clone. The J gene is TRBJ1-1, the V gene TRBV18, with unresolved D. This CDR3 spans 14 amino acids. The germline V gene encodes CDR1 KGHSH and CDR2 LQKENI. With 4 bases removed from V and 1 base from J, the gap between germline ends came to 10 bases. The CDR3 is CASSQARGNTEAFF. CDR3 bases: TGTGCCAGCTCACAGGCGCGCGGGAACACTGAAGCTTTCTTT.

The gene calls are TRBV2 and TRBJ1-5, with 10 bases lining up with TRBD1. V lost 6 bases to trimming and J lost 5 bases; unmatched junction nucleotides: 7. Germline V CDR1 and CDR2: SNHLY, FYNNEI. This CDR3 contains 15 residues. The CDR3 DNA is TGTGCCAGCAGAGGGACAGGGGCCCACGATCAGCCCCAGCATTTT. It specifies CASRGTGAHDQPQHF. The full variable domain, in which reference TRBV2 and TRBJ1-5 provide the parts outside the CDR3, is EPEVTQTPSHQVTQMGQEVILRCVPISNHLYFYWYRQILGQKVEFLVSFYNNEISEKSEIFDDQFSVERPDGSNFTLKIRSTKLEDSAMYFCASRGTGAHDQPQHFGDGTRLSIL.

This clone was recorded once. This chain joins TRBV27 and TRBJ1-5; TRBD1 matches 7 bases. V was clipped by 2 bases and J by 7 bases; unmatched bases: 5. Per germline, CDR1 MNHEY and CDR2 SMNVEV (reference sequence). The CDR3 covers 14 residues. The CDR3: CASSLTGVGQPQHF. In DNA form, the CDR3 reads TGTGCCAGCAGTTTAACAGGGGTTGGACAGCCCCAGCATTTT.

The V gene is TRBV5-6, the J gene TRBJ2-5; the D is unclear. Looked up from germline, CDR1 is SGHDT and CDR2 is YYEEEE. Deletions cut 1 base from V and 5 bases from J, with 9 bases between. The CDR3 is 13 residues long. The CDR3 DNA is TGTGCCAGCAGCTTGAGGTCCGGGGAGACCCAGTACTTC. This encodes CASSLRSGETQYF.

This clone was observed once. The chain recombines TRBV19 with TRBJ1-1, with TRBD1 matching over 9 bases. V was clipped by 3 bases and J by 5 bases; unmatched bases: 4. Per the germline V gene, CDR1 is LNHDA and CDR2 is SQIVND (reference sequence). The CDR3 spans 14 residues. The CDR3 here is CASSMYRGRTEAFF. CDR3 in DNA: TGTGCCAGTAGTATGTACAGGGGGCGGACTGAAGCTTTCTTT. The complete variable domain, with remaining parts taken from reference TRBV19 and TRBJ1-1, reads DGGITQSPKYLFRKEGQNVTLSCEQNLNHDAMYWYRQDPGQGLRLIYYSQIVNDFQKGDIAEGYSVSREKKESFPLTVTSAQKNPTAFYLCASSMYRGRTEAFFGQGTRLTVV.

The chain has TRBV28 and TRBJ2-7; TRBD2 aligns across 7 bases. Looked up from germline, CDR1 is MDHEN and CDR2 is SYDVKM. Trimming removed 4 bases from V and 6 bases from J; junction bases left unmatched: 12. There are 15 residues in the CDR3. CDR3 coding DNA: TGTGCCAGCAGTTCGACACCGGGACTATTGGGCGAGCAGTACTTC. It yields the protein CASSSTPGLLGEQYF.